This T cell receptor beta chain was recovered during a study of cytomegalovirus exposure and HLA in healthy donors. PCR amplification relied on 60 Vbeta primers (plus 13 Jbeta primers). Using immunoSEQ multiplex PCR, the repertoire was profiled, and TCRdb retains in-frame clones only, with some absent. The repertoire holds some 150,000 clones, with roughly 84% as singletons. Findings of the study overall: In vitro confirmation showed three CMV-associated chains to be CMV antigen specific.

Comments on this clone: The antigen remains undetermined.

The CDR3 spans 15 residues. CDR1 and CDR2 (germline): LNHDA, SQIVND (reference sequence). V was pared by 6 bases and J by 4 bases, with 7 bases of the junction left unmatched. Sample: PBMCs. The sequence derives from a woman in her late teens or twenties in good health and CMV-seronegative. This rearrangement joins TRBV19 to TRBJ1-1, with TRBD1 matching over 11 bases. CDR3 loop: CASSRSGTGGTEAFF. The DNA of the CDR3 is TGTGCCAGTAGCCGCTCCGGGACAGGGGGCACTGAAGCTTTCTTT.